These 20 T cell receptor beta chains were all obtained from the same sample, sequenced in a study of regulatory and conventional T cells in RAG deficiency. Sequencing used immunoSEQ multiplex PCR; TCRdb keeps in-frame clones, though not all of them. The repertoire holds 22,000 or so clones, with more than 85% as singletons. The sorted conventional CD4+ T cells were CD25-low and CD127-high, with genomic DNA sequenced. These records were also assigned to another study, of regulatory T cells. That source adds: Amplification used 52 TRBV primers and 13 TRBJ primers.

Specimen: CD4+ T cells sorted from blood. These receptors originate from a human donor in good health.

In nucleotides, the CDR3 is TGTGCCAGCAGCGCCAGACAGGGGCCAGATACGCAGTATTTT. It encodes CASSARQGPDTQYF. This chain joins TRBV7-3 and TRBJ2-3; 8 positions match TRBD1. The V gene's germline CDR1 is SGHTA and CDR2 FQGTGA. The CDR3 extends over 14 amino acids. The V and J ends lost 5 bases and 4 bases, in that order; junction bases with no gene match: 5.

The J gene is TRBJ1-1, the V gene TRBV6-1; D possibly corresponds to TRBD1 (6 bases). Trimming took 7 bases from V and 4 from J, leaving 13 bases between them. The CDR3 length is 13 residues. Per germline, CDR1 MNHNS and CDR2 SASEGT. The CDR3 nucleotides are TGTGCCAGCAAGACAGGCGGGCCCACTGAAGCTTTCTTT. It encodes CASKTGGPTEAFF.

The J gene is TRBJ1-6, the V gene TRBV27; no clear D gene. The CDR3 length is 15 residues. Germline CDR1 reads MNHEY; CDR2 reads SMNVEV (reference sequence). The V and J ends lost 0 bases and 7 bases respectively, with 10 bases between them. The CDR3 coding sequence is TGTGCCAGCAGTTTATCGATTGGTGTCAATTCACCCCTCCACTTT. Translated: CASSLSIGVNSPLHF.

The chain couples TRBV5-1 to TRBJ1-1; 9 bases map to TRBD1. Germline V CDR1 and CDR2: SGHRS, YFSETQ. The CDR3 consists of 14 residues. The trim removed 0 bases at V and 5 bases at J, leaving 2 bases unmatched. The CDR3 DNA follows: TGCGCCAGCAGCTTGGGGACAGGGGAAACTGAAGCTTTCTTT. As protein: CASSLGTGETEAFF.

This clone was counted once. The J gene is TRBJ2-2, the V gene TRBV7-8; 8 bases agree with TRBD1. Germline trimming cut 6 bases from V and 2 bases from J; bases unmatched to any gene: 8. Per the germline V gene, CDR1 is SGHVS and CDR2 is FQNEAQ. There are 16 residues in the CDR3. The DNA for the CDR3 is TGTGCCAGCAGTCAACGGACAGGGACAAACACCGGGGAGCTGTTTTTT. This gives the protein CASSQRTGTNTGELFF.

CDR3: CASSFVSGQTRVRNQPQHF. The CDR3 DNA is TGTGCCAGCAGTTTCGTCTCGGGACAGACTAGGGTACGCAATCAGCCCCAGCATTTT. The chain carries TRBV28 and TRBJ1-5; 7 positions agree with TRBD1. After removal of 3 bases from V and 2 bases from J, the junction contained 16 bases not matched to a gene. CDR3 size: 19 residues. CDR1 MDHEN and CDR2 SYDVKM come from the germline V gene.

The chain uses TRBV6-5 and TRBJ1-1, with D perhaps matching TRBD1 (6 bases). The ends were cut back, 4 bases at V and 5 bases at J, with 11 bases in the middle. CDR3 length: 13 amino acids. Germline V gene sequence: CDR1 MNHEY, CDR2 SVGAGI. CDR3 protein: CASSWGRQTEAFF. CDR3 coding DNA: TGTGCCAGCAGTTGGGGGCGGCAAACTGAAGCTTTCTTT.

This chain connects TRBV5-5 to TRBJ1-2; no clear D gene. The CDR3 has 15 residues. Germline CDR1 is SGHKS and CDR2 is YYEKEE (reference sequence). Deletions cut 0 bases from V and 4 bases from J, with 13 bases between. This CDR3 is CASSLEVGQAYGYTF. CDR3 nucleotide sequence: TGTGCCAGCAGCTTGGAGGTGGGTCAGGCCTATGGCTACACCTTC.

The chain joins TRBV7-6 to TRBJ2-7; weak D call: TRBD1 (5 bases). V lost 3 bases and J lost 4, with 13 bases in between. Per the germline V gene, CDR1 is SGHVS and CDR2 is FNYEAQ. This CDR3 is built from 14 residues. The CDR3 region has the DNA TGTGCCAGCAGCTTCGACAGAGGCCCTTACGAGCAGTACTTC. Protein product: CASSFDRGPYEQYF.

V gene TRBV19 combines with J gene TRBJ1-2; 8 positions match TRBD1. CDR3 length equals 13 residues. J lost 5 bases, V lost 3 bases, and 2 bases had no gene match. CDR1 is LNHDA and CDR2 is SQIVND in the germline V gene (reference sequence). The CDR3 DNA reads as TGTGCCAGTAGTATTGGGACAGGTTATGGCTACACCTTC. Translation: CASSIGTGYGYTF.

The chain carries TRBV18 and TRBJ1-1; D uncertain. The germline gives CDR1 KGHSH, CDR2 LQKENI. The CDR3 totals 15 residues. V dropped 2 bases and J dropped 1 base, with 11 bases sitting between them. CDR3 in amino acids: CASSPLPPENTEAFF. The CDR3, as DNA: TGTGCCAGCTCACCATTACCACCCGAGAACACTGAAGCTTTCTTT.

This CDR3 is CASSLVGGTVYEQYF. CDR3 nucleotides: TGTGCCAGCAGCCTAGTTGGGGGCACAGTCTACGAGCAGTACTTC. This chain links TRBV7-9 with TRBJ2-7, with a tentative D call TRBD1 (6 bases). The CDR3 loop spans 15 amino acids. The germline CDR1 and CDR2 sequences are SEHNR and FQNEAQ (reference sequence). V was clipped by 5 bases and J by 3 bases, with 17 bases between them.

The chain combines TRBV18 with TRBJ2-7; TRBD2 matches at 7 bases. This CDR3 comprises 15 residues. The germline CDR1 and CDR2 sequences are KGHSH and LQKENI. V shed 4 bases, J shed 0 bases, and the junction held 6 bases outside the gene matches. Here the CDR3 DNA reads TGTGCCAGCTCACAATCAGCGGGACCCTCCTACGAGCAGTACTTC. Protein product: CASSQSAGPSYEQYF.

This chain connects TRBV11-1 to TRBJ1-1, with D perhaps TRBD1 (5 bases). V was pared by 1 base and J by 7 bases, with 10 bases between. Germline loops: CDR1 SGHAT, CDR2 FQDESV (reference sequence). The CDR3 is made up of 13 amino acids. The CDR3: CASSLEGIGEAFF. CDR3 in DNA: TGTGCCAGCAGCTTAGAGGGGATTGGTGAAGCTTTCTTT.

This clone was observed once. The rearrangement uses TRBV11-3 and TRBJ1-2, with a possible D match to TRBD1 (5 bases). The V and J ends lost 1 base and 2 bases respectively, with 11 bases between them. The CDR3 covers 15 residues. Germline CDR1 reads SGHNT; CDR2 reads YENEEA. In DNA, the CDR3 is TGTGCCAGCAGCTTAGGGGACGTGGACAACTATGGCTACACCTTC. It is translated as CASSLGDVDNYGYTF.

The sample holds one count of this clone. The V gene is TRBV10-3, the J gene TRBJ1-2; D unresolved. The CDR3 totals 13 residues. Germline CDR1 and CDR2: ENHRY and SYGVKD. V lost 8 bases, J lost 4 bases, and 14 bases lay in between. The CDR3 region is CAIHGGQSYGYTF. In DNA, the CDR3 is TGTGCCATCCATGGCGGGCAGAGCTATGGCTACACCTTC.

CDR3 region: CASRDPWTSGAHEQYF. The CDR3 coding sequence is TGCGCCAGCAGGGACCCCTGGACTAGCGGTGCCCACGAGCAGTACTTC. The rearrangement links TRBV5-1 to TRBJ2-7; 10 bases are a match to TRBD2. With 5 bases clipped from V and 5 bases from J, the junction kept 13 bases outside the gene matches. CDR1 SGHRS and CDR2 YFSETQ come from the germline V gene. CDR3 length: 16 amino acids.

The chain has TRBV28 and TRBJ2-5; weak D call: TRBD1 (5 bases). This CDR3 contains 14 residues. Germline V gives CDR1 MDHEN, CDR2 SYDVKM. V lost 4 bases and J lost 2, with 11 bases in between. In DNA, the CDR3 is TGTGCCAGCAGTTGGGCCCCAGGGCAAGAGACCCAGTACTTC. It encodes CASSWAPGQETQYF.

The chain recombines TRBV6-5 with TRBJ1-2; unclear D gene. The V end was cut by 2 bases, the J end by 0 bases, with 10 bases between. The germline V gene has CDR1 MNHEY and CDR2 SVGAGI. This CDR3 has 15 amino acids. The CDR3 region is CASSYPLQSNYGYTF. The DNA of the CDR3 is TGTGCCAGCAGTTACCCGCTACAGTCTAACTATGGCTACACCTTC.

Only a few counts were recorded for this clone. Here the CDR3 DNA reads TGTGCCAGCAGCTTAGCGAATGGGTACGAGCAGTACTTC. Translating gives CASSLANGYEQYF. V and J are TRBV7-9 and TRBJ2-7; D gene uncertain. V dropped 0 bases and J dropped 4 bases, with 7 bases sitting between them. Germline CDR1 SEHNR, CDR2 FQNEAQ (reference sequence). The CDR3 runs 13 residues.